These T cell receptor beta chains were read from a single sample in a study of T cell repertoires in cytomegalovirus infection. For these TCRs, the target antigens are not known. TCRdb recomputed calls from the reads with MiXCR, one row per CDR3 protein. The data show hundreds of thousands of distinct CDR3 sequences, approximately 40% seen once. The sample here was cultured PBMCs, taken from culture after CMV antigen stimulation. The receptors stem from a human donor in good health (CMV status not recorded). Some clones in this sample may be carry-over from other donors' samples. CDR3s include the opening cysteine and the closing phenylalanine or tryptophan. Each record gives: V gene, J gene, D gene, CDR3 length, clone size, CDR3 protein. The D gene is left open where the match is weak. The size field is filled for only some rows; it gives once, few, many or a size class.

TRBV4-1,TRBJ1-2,-,15,-,CASSQDNKGTNGYTF
TRBV4-1,TRBJ2-1,TRBD2,17,-,CASSQPAAGGPSGEQFF
TRBV6-4,TRBJ2-5,TRBD2,17,-,CASTGGGLAGIGETQYF
TRBV11-2,TRBJ2-7,-,17,-,CASSLDIWGEPSYEQYF
TRBV29-1,TRBJ2-7,-,12,-,CSVLGLSYEQYF
TRBV6-2/TRBV6-3,TRBJ2-7,-,15,-,CASRIDQGRSYEQYF
TRBV12-3/TRBV12-4,TRBJ1-1,TRBD1,14,few,CASSPRTGPTEAFF
TRBV4-3,TRBJ1-2,-,15,-,CASSQEVERNYGYTF
TRBV4-3,TRBJ1-4,-,15,-,CASSQDLDSNEKLFF
TRBV7-8,TRBJ1-1,-,12,-,CASSFGSGGAFF
TRBV20-1,TRBJ2-3,-,16,-,CSARPFRASSTDTQYF
TRBV6-1,TRBJ2-1,TRBD2,15,few,CASAPGSGGTNEQFF
TRBV7-8,TRBJ2-3,TRBD2,15,few,CASSAATSGTDTQYF
TRBV7-8,TRBJ1-5,TRBD1,18,-,CASSLAGRGRRVDQPQHF
TRBV19,TRBJ1-1,-,13,few,CASSGVLNTEAFF
TRBV20-1,TRBJ1-2,-,17,-,CSATLPDLTRKGYGYTF
TRBV19,TRBJ2-3,-,13,-,CASSAYLRDTQYF
TRBV27,TRBJ2-1,TRBD2,19,once,CASSVRGLAGPSSYNEQFF
TRBV6-1,TRBJ1-3,-,14,-,CASGKAPSGNTIYF
TRBV6-2/TRBV6-3,TRBJ2-1,-,15,-,CASSLRLGPANEQFF
TRBV7-2,TRBJ2-1,-,14,-,CASSFERTNNEQFF
TRBV4-1,TRBJ2-1,-,17,-,CASSQEVFAGSYNEQFF
TRBV23-1,TRBJ1-1,-,11,-,CAKDPGAEAFF
TRBV11-2,TRBJ1-1,-,13,-,CASSFKTAFEAFF
TRBV6-1,TRBJ1-6,-,13,-,CASATGRAAPLHF
TRBV15,TRBJ2-3,TRBD1,15,few,CATSRGQPSTDTQYF
TRBV28,TRBJ2-1,TRBD2,14,-,CASSPGLGANEQFF
TRBV7-2,TRBJ2-5,TRBD2,13,-,CASLLAGGETQYF
TRBV7-2,TRBJ2-1,TRBD1,15,few,CASSRTGPFGDEQFF
TRBV6-1,TRBJ2-1,TRBD2,16,few,CASSGPGGSSYNEQFF
TRBV7-6,TRBJ2-6,-,17,few,CASSLAPTGSGANVLTF
TRBV12-3/TRBV12-4,TRBJ1-3,-,13,-,CASSYFSGNTIYF
TRBV6-1,TRBJ2-5,-,9,-,CASQETQYF
TRBV11-3,TRBJ2-6,-,16,few,CASSPGEGPGANVLTF
TRBV7-9,TRBJ2-5,-,15,few,CASSLALGATETQYF
TRBV12-5,TRBJ2-1,-,16,-,CASGYKKGRIKGEQFF
TRBV7-6,TRBJ2-3,-,13,-,CASSYRTTDTQYF
TRBV7-2,TRBJ2-3,TRBD2,15,-,CASSLEAGEGDTQYF
TRBV7-2,TRBJ2-1,-,11,many,CASSPHWEQFF
TRBV6-5,TRBJ1-4,-,14,-,CASSYTATNEKLFF
TRBV7-2,TRBJ2-1,TRBD2,16,many,CASSSRTSGPYNEQFF
TRBV6-6,TRBJ1-6,-,14,-,CASRGNSYNSPLHF
TRBV7-2,TRBJ2-5,TRBD2,14,few,CASSRLPAGGSQYF
TRBV18,TRBJ1-2,TRBD1,13,-,CASSADRAKGYTF
TRBV7-4,TRBJ1-5,-,14,-,CASSRGRADQPQHF
TRBV29-1,TRBJ2-7,TRBD2,13,-,CSVGTSGRSKQYF
TRBV2,TRBJ1-4,-,16,-,CASRRRTDATNEKLFF
TRBV7-6,TRBJ1-1,-,17,-,CASSSRLQAPSITEAFF
TRBV5-4,TRBJ2-7,-,15,-,CASSPVGRGSYEQYF
TRBV20-1,TRBJ1-6,-,14,few,CSAQPFVDNSPLHF
TRBV6-6,TRBJ2-7,-,10,-,CASSLSEQYF
TRBV5-6,TRBJ2-7,-,14,-,CASSPTRDSYEQYF
TRBV6-1,TRBJ1-4,-,11,-,CASSPPGTLFF